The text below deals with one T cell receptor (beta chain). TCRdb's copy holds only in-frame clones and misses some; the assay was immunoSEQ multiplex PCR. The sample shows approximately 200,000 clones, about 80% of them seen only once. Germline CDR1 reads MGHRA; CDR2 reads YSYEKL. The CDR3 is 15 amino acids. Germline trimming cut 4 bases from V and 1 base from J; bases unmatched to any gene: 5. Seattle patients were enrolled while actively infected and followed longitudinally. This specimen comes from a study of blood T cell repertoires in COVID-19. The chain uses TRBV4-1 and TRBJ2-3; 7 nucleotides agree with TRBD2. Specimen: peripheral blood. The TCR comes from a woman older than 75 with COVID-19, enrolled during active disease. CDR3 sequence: CASSLSGTGTDTQYF. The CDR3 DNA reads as TGCGCCAGCAGCCTAAGCGGGACGGGCACAGATACGCAGTATTTT.